Listed below are T cell receptor beta chains from one sample, sequenced in a study of T cell responses to AZD1222 COVID-19 vaccine. Sequencing used immunoSEQ multiplex PCR; TCRdb keeps in-frame clones, though not all of them. The sample yields 54,000 or so clones, about 90% seen once. This specimen was peripheral blood, taken on day 0 of AZD1222 vaccination. The receptors shown here come from an adult in good health. CDR3s include the opening cysteine and the closing phenylalanine or tryptophan. A D gene is named only where the DNA matches it firmly. Clone size appears in some rows only: once, few, many, or a class for an expanded clone.

j_call d_call clone_size v_call cdr3_nt cdr3_aa
TRBJ2-1 TRBD2 NA TRBV20-1 TGCAGTGCTAGTACCCGGGAGGGATACAATGAGCAGTTCTTC CSASTREGYNEQFF
TRBJ2-1 TRBD1 NA TRBV19 TGTGCCAGTAGCCGAGGACAGGGGACCTACAATGAGCAGTTCTTC CASSRGQGTYNEQFF
TRBJ1-5 NA once TRBV28 TGTGCCAGCACAGCAGGGCAACAGCCCCAGCATTTT CASTAGQQPQHF
TRBJ2-1 NA NA TRBV20-1 TGCAGTGCTAGTTTGGGGAGTAGGCGCAATGAGCAGTTCTTC CSASLGSRRNEQFF
TRBJ1-3 NA few TRBV28 TGTGCCAGCAGTTTCCCCGGGCCGTCATCTGGAAACACCATATATTTT CASSFPGPSSGNTIYF
TRBJ1-1 NA NA TRBV3-1/TRBV3-2 TGTGCCAGCAGCCAAATAAATACGGAAGCTTTCTTT CASSQINTEAFF
TRBJ1-1 NA NA TRBV5-1 TGCGCCAGCAGCTTCAGGGAGAACACTGAAGCTTTCTTT CASSFRENTEAFF
TRBJ1-2 NA NA TRBV9 TGTGCCAGCAGCGTAGGTCGCGGCGGCTACACCTTC CASSVGRGGYTF
TRBJ1-1 NA NA TRBV30 TGTGCCTGGAGTGTAGGCGCAGGGAACACTGAAGCTTTCTTT CAWSVGAGNTEAFF
TRBJ2-1 NA NA TRBV5-1 TGCGCCAGCAGCTTGGCCGGGACCTACAATGAGCAGTTCTTC CASSLAGTYNEQFF
TRBJ2-4 NA NA TRBV3-1/TRBV3-2 TGTGCCAGCAGCCAAGACCATCGAGGGGCCAAAAACATTCAGTACTTC CASSQDHRGAKNIQYF
TRBJ1-5 TRBD1 once TRBV18 TGTGCCAGCTCACCCACAGGGGATCAGCCCCAGCATTTT CASSPTGDQPQHF
TRBJ2-3 NA NA TRBV2 TGTGCCAGCGGGGACTCGCTGAACACAGATACGCAGTATTTT CASGDSLNTDTQYF
TRBJ1-1 TRBD1 once TRBV7-8 TGTGCCAGCAGCTCTGGGACAGGGGGCACTGAAGCTTTCTTT CASSSGTGGTEAFF
TRBJ2-1 NA NA TRBV12-3/TRBV12-4 TGTGCCAGCGGAAACTACAATGAGCAGTTCTTC CASGNYNEQFF
TRBJ1-1 NA NA TRBV7-9 TGTGCCAGCAGCTTATTGAACACTGAAGCTTTCTTT CASSLLNTEAFF
TRBJ1-2 TRBD1 NA TRBV6-5 TGTGCCAGCAGCTCTACAGGGGATGGAGACTATGGCTACACCTTC CASSSTGDGDYGYTF
TRBJ1-4 TRBD1 once TRBV18 TGTGCCAGCTCACTCGGGACAGGGAATGAAAAACTGTTTTTT CASSLGTGNEKLFF
TRBJ2-1 TRBD2 NA TRBV7-9 TGTGCCAGCAGCTTAGTACTGGGACTAGCGATCATCGATGAGCAGTTCTTC CASSLVLGLAIIDEQFF
TRBJ2-7 TRBD2 NA TRBV10-3 TGTGCCATCAGTGAGTCGGCTAGCGGTAGCTACGAGCAGTACTTC CAISESASGSYEQYF
TRBJ1-2 NA NA TRBV5-8 TGTGCCAGCAGCTTGGAGGCAGGCCCAAACTATGGCTACACCTTC CASSLEAGPNYGYTF
TRBJ1-1 NA NA TRBV19 TGTGCCAGTATTGCCTGGGGATGGAGGGAAGCTTTCTTT CASIAWGWREAFF
TRBJ2-3 TRBD2 NA TRBV27 TGTGCCAGCAGGGACAGACTAGCGGGAGATATTAATACGCAGTATTTT CASRDRLAGDINTQYF
TRBJ1-1 NA NA TRBV5-1 TGCGCCAGCAGGGACGGAGGCACTGAAGCTTTCTTT CASRDGGTEAFF
TRBJ2-1 NA NA TRBV2 TGTGCCAGCTCTGAAACCGGGGGAAGCTACAATGAGCAGTTCTTC CASSETGGSYNEQFF
TRBJ1-5 TRBD1 NA TRBV7-9 TGTGCCAGCAGCCGCTCACAGGGGGAACAGCCCCAGCATTTT CASSRSQGEQPQHF
TRBJ2-7 TRBD2 NA TRBV30 TGTGCCTGGAGTGTACTAGCGGGAGTGGGCGAGCAGTACTTC CAWSVLAGVGEQYF
TRBJ2-7 NA NA TRBV27 TGTGCCAGCAGTAACCCGGGCCTGACCTACGAGCAGTACTTC CASSNPGLTYEQYF
TRBJ2-3 TRBD2 NA TRBV5-4 TGTGCCAGCAGCCTTGGACTAGCGGTCGAAACTAGCACAGATACGCAGTATTTT CASSLGLAVETSTDTQYF
TRBJ1-1 NA NA TRBV6-5 TGTGCCAGCAACAAACGGGAGAGCACTGAAGCTTTCTTT CASNKRESTEAFF
TRBJ1-2 NA NA TRBV18 TGTGCCAGCTCACCAGACAGTAACCGGGGCTATGGCTACACCTTC CASSPDSNRGYGYTF
TRBJ1-1 NA NA TRBV2 TGTGCCAGCAGCGGGGTGGCAAACACTGAAGCTTTCTTT CASSGVANTEAFF
TRBJ2-3 NA NA TRBV3-1/TRBV3-2 TGTGCCAGCAGACAAAGCACAGATACGCAGTATTTT CASRQSTDTQYF
TRBJ1-1 NA NA TRBV28 TGTGCCAGCAGTCTCCAGGGTGCCCAGAACACTGAAGCTTTCTTT CASSLQGAQNTEAFF
TRBJ1-1 NA NA TRBV5-4 TGTGCCAGCAGCCAGAAAGGGGGGACCACTGAAGCTTTCTTT CASSQKGGTTEAFF
TRBJ1-1 NA NA TRBV30 TGTGCCTGGAGTGTACGAGTGCACTCCACTGAAGCTTTCTTT CAWSVRVHSTEAFF
TRBJ1-5 NA NA TRBV28 TGTGCCAGCAGTTTTCGGGGGTGGAGCAATCAGCCCCAGCATTTT CASSFRGWSNQPQHF